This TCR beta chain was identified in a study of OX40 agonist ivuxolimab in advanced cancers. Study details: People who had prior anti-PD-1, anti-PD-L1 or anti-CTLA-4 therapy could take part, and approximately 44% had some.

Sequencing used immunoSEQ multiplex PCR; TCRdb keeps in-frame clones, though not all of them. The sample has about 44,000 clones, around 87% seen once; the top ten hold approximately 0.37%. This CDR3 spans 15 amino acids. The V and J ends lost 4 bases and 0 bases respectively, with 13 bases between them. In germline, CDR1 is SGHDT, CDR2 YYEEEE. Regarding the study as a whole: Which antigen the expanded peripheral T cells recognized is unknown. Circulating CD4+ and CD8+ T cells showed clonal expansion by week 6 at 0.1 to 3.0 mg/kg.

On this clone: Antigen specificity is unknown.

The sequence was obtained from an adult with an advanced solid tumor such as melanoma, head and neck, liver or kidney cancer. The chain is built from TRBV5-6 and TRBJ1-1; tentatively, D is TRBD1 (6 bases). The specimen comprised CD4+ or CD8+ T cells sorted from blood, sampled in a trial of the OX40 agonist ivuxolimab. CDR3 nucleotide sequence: TGTGCCAGCAGCCCACAGGGAATGTTGAACACTGAAGCTTTCTTT. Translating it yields CASSPQGMLNTEAFF.